Listed here are 7 T cell receptor beta chains from one sample, sequenced in a study of blood T cell repertoires in COVID-19. Sequenced by immunoSEQ multiplex PCR; TCRdb stores in-frame clones only, minus some. Of 120,000 or so clones in the sample, around 81% were seen once. The sequencing input was peripheral blood. Source of these receptors: a man in his sixties with acute or convalescent COVID-19.

The rearrangement joins TRBV27 to TRBJ1-3, with 7 positions matching TRBD1. Germline values: CDR1 MNHEY, CDR2 SMNVEV (reference sequence). The ends lost 4 bases at V and 4 bases at J; junction bases unmatched: 10. There are 16 residues in the CDR3. CDR3: CASSSRTGLPGNTIYF. The CDR3 DNA reads as TGTGCCAGCAGTTCTCGGACAGGACTCCCGGGAAACACCATATATTTT.

The chain has TRBV5-8 and TRBJ1-5; D may be TRBD1 (6 bases). V lost 3 bases and J lost 16, with 17 bases in between. CDR1 is SGHTS, CDR2 YDEGEE, per germline. CDR3 size: 12 residues. The CDR3 here is CASSSHQGNRHF. In nucleotides, the CDR3 is TGTGCCAGCAGCTCCCATCAGGGGAACAGACATTTT.

The genes are TRBV21-1 and TRBJ1-1; TRBD1 is the table's D call and was not checked against the DNA. TRBV21-1 is assigned pseudogene status. The CDR3 is made up of 16 amino acids. The CDR3 spells CASSNDLRTALTEAFF. The CDR3 DNA sequence: TGTGCCAGCAGCAACGATCTCCGGACAGCGCTCACTGAAGCTTTCTTT.

The genes are TRBV19 and TRBJ1-2; no reliable D call. The V gene lost 6 bases and the J gene lost 8 bases, with 10 bases spanning the gap. The CDR3 runs to 11 residues. CDR1 and CDR2 from the germline V gene are LNHDA and SQIVND (reference sequence). CDR3 sequence (DNA): TGTGCCAGTAGGGAGCGAGGGGGCTACACCTTC. This translates into CASRERGGYTF.

The J gene is TRBJ1-1, the V gene TRBV18; TRBD1 agrees at 11 bases. J lost 8 bases, V lost 5 bases, and 7 bases had no gene match. CDR3 length: 14 amino acids. Germline V gene sequence: CDR1 KGHSH, CDR2 LQKENI. CDR3 residues: CASSFPGQGEEAFF. The CDR3 DNA sequence: TGTGCCAGCTCATTCCCGGGACAGGGGGAAGAAGCTTTCTTT.

CDR3 sequence (DNA): TGTGCCAGTAGTTTTATACGCGTCACCGGGACAGGGAACTATGGCTACACCTTC. Its translation is CASSFIRVTGTGNYGYTF. The J gene is TRBJ1-2, the V gene TRBV19, with TRBD1 matching over 9 bases. The germline V gene encodes CDR1 LNHDA and CDR2 SQIVND (reference sequence). The CDR3 runs to 18 residues. V trimming: 5 bases; J trimming: 2 bases; junction bases outside the gene matches: 15.

This clone turned up a few times. Other DNA sequences within the sample encode an identical CDR3. The chain uses TRBV7-3 and TRBJ2-1, with 11 bases matching TRBD2. With 4 bases clipped from V and 5 bases from J, the junction kept 1 base outside the gene matches. The CDR3 has 14 amino acids. Germline V gives CDR1 SGHTA, CDR2 FQGTGA. The CDR3 DNA sequence: TGTGCCAGCAGCTCGGGACTAGCGGACAATGAGCAGTTCTTC. Translating gives CASSSGLADNEQFF.